This is a list of T cell receptor beta chains from one sample in a study of identical twins. MiXCR, applied by TCRdb to the 5' RACE reads, yields one record per CDR3 protein. The sample holds 1,800,000 or so distinct CDR3 sequences; about 31% are singletons and the top ten take about 0.27%. The sequenced sample was cord blood. The receptors stem from a newborn girl in good health. The CDR3 runs from the conserved cysteine through the conserved F or W. D genes are given only for firm matches. A row's size may be missing; if present it is once, few, many or a size class.

V gene	D gene	clone size	J gene	CDR3 DNA	CDR3 protein
TRBV6-1	.	.	TRBJ1-6	TGTCCCAGCATTTTAAAGCCGTATAATTCACCCCTCCACTTT	CPSILKPYNSPLHF
TRBV21-1	.	.	TRBJ1-5	TGTGCCAGGAACAGGGAAGCTCAGCCCCAGCATTTT	CARNREAQPQHF
TRBV20-1	TRBD1	few	TRBJ2-7	TGCAGTGCTAGAATGGGGACAGACTACGAGCAGTACTTC	CSARMGTDYEQYF
TRBV27	.	.	TRBJ1-5	TGTGCCAGCAGTTTCCGACATAACTACAATCAGCCCCAGCATTTT	CASSFRHNYNQPQHF
TRBV4-2	.	many	TRBJ1-2	TGTGCCAGCAGCCAAGATTTGGGATATGGCTACACCTTC	CASSQDLGYGYTF
TRBV9	.	few	TRBJ2-1	TGTGCCAGCAGTGCACCGGGACTCTCACAGGGGGAGCAGTTCTTC	CASSAPGLSQGEQFF
TRBV20-1	TRBD1	few	TRBJ1-4	TGCAGTGCTACGCTCCGGGACAGGGGGCGGGCTAATGAAAAACTGTTTTTT	CSATLRDRGRANEKLFF
TRBV12-3/TRBV12-4	.	many	TRBJ2-7	TGTGCCAGCAGTTTTGGGTCTGCCAGGGGCCTTCGGTACTCCTACGAGCAGTACTTC	CASSFGSARGLRYSYEQYF
TRBV7-8	.	.	TRBJ2-3	TGTGCCAGCTACCCGGGGGAACCTACGCAGTATTTT	CASYPGEPTQYF
TRBV20-1	TRBD2	.	TRBJ2-7	TGCAGTGCTAGAGAAGCTAGCGGGGCCTACGAGCAGTACTTC	CSAREASGAYEQYF
TRBV4-1	.	many	TRBJ2-1	TGCGCCAGCAGCCAGAGAATAGGACTTTTCAATGAGCAGTTCTTC	CASSQRIGLFNEQFF
TRBV7-9	.	many	TRBJ1-2	TGTGCCAGCAACAGCTTCCCAGGACGGTCATATGGCTACACCTTC	CASNSFPGRSYGYTF
TRBV9	.	many	TRBJ1-2	TGTGCCAGCAGCGTAGGTAGCTATGGCTACACCTTC	CASSVGSYGYTF
TRBV3-1	TRBD1	many	TRBJ1-2	TGTGCCAGCAGCCCGACAGGGGACTATGGCTACACCTTC	CASSPTGDYGYTF
TRBV20-1	.	.	TRBJ2-7	TGCAGGGGCGAGGCTAGCATCTTCTATGAGCAGTACTTC	CRGEASIFYEQYF
TRBV4-2	.	.	TRBJ1-2	TGTGCCAGCAGCCAGTCTAAGACGGCGCAGAATGGCTACACCTTC	CASSQSKTAQNGYTF
TRBV2	.	.	TRBJ2-5	TGTGCCAGCAGTGTAGTAACAGCCCCGTCGTACCAAGAGACCCAGTACTTC	CASSVVTAPSYQETQYF
TRBV9	.	few	TRBJ1-2	TGTGCCAGCAGCGTAGATTTCACCTATGGCTACACCTTC	CASSVDFTYGYTF
TRBV25-1	.	.	TRBJ2-5	TGTGCCAGCAGTGAGAATTCAGGGGAAGAGACCCAGTACTTC	CASSENSGEETQYF
TRBV14	.	few	TRBJ2-5	TGTGCCAGCAGCCAAGGGGCAGACCCTAAAGAGACCCAGTACTTC	CASSQGADPKETQYF
TRBV5-5	.	few	TRBJ1-2	TGTGCCAGCAGCTTACAAGGCCTGGTATATGGCTACACCTTC	CASSLQGLVYGYTF
TRBV6-5	.	few	TRBJ2-7	TGTGCCAGCAGTTACCAAATTGACGGGGAGGAGTACTTC	CASSYQIDGEEYF
TRBV15	.	few	TRBJ2-3	TGTGCCACCAGCAGAGATTTCCGGCGGGCCACAGATACGCAGTATTTT	CATSRDFRRATDTQYF
TRBV12-3/TRBV12-4	.	.	TRBJ2-3	TGTGCCAGCACCTTAGCGGCTAGCGCAGATACGCAGTATTTT	CASTLAASADTQYF
TRBV6-6	.	.	TRBJ2-1	TGTGCCAGCAGTTACAGGGGAGAGGGTGAGCAGTTCTTC	CASSYRGEGEQFF
TRBV19	.	once	TRBJ2-7	TGTGCCAGTAGTATAGTTAGCGGCTCGTACAATGAGCAGTACTTC	CASSIVSGSYNEQYF
TRBV19	TRBD1	few	TRBJ2-1	TGTGCCAGTAGTGAGGACAGGGGGCACAATGAGCAGTTCTTC	CASSEDRGHNEQFF
TRBV7-9	.	.	TRBJ2-7	TGTGCCAGCAGCCGCTTCGATGGGGGGCTGGGGAACGAGCAGTACTTC	CASSRFDGGLGNEQYF
TRBV14	.	few	TRBJ1-6	TGTGCCAGCAGCCAAGCTGGGCGGGTTAATTCACCCCTCCACTTT	CASSQAGRVNSPLHF
TRBV2	TRBD2	.	TRBJ2-7	TGTGCCAGCAGTGAGTCTAGCGGGGGATACTCCTACGAGCAGTACTTC	CASSESSGGYSYEQYF
TRBV12-3/TRBV12-4	TRBD2	few	TRBJ2-5	TGTGCCAGCAGTTCCCTCGGAGCGGGAGAAGAGACCCAGTACTTC	CASSSLGAGEETQYF
TRBV7-9	TRBD2	.	TRBJ2-5	TGTGCCAGCAGCTTAGCGAAGACTAGCGTTATGGAGACCCAGTACTTC	CASSLAKTSVMETQYF
TRBV25-1	.	few	TRBJ1-4	TGTGCCAGCAGCGATCCGAGAGGGCCCGATCGGGAAAAACTGTTTTTT	CASSDPRGPDREKLFF
TRBV20-1	.	.	TRBJ1-5	TGCAGTGCTAGAGGCCCCATGTTGTGGCAGGGCACGAATCAGCCCCAGCATTTT	CSARGPMLWQGTNQPQHF
TRBV25-1	.	many	TRBJ2-3	TGTGCCAGCAGACCCCGGACAGCTAGCACAGATACGCAGTATTTT	CASRPRTASTDTQYF
TRBV13	TRBD1	once	TRBJ2-7	TGTGCCAGCAGCTCCCGGGACAGGGGAACGTCCTACGAGCAGTACTTC	CASSSRDRGTSYEQYF
TRBV20-1	TRBD2	few	TRBJ2-7	TGCAGTGCTAGTTGGGCTAGCGGGGCCTACGAGCAGTACTTC	CSASWASGAYEQYF
TRBV7-2	TRBD2	.	TRBJ2-3	TGTGCCAGCAGCTTAGTTCCCGGGGGGGGCTTCGATACGCAGAATTTT	CASSLVPGGGFDTQNF
TRBV29-1	TRBD2	few	TRBJ2-1	TGCAGCGGTGGACTAGCGGGTGGTGGGGGTGAGCAGTTCTTC	CSGGLAGGGGEQFF
TRBV5-1	TRBD2	.	TRBJ2-7	TGCGCCAGCAGCTGGGGACTAGCGGGAGGTCCCCTTTCCTACGAGCAGTACTTC	CASSWGLAGGPLSYEQYF
TRBV5-1	.	few	TRBJ2-5	TGCGCCAGCAGCTTGCGGGGGCTTGGAGAGACCCAGTACTTC	CASSLRGLGETQYF
TRBV9	TRBD2	few	TRBJ2-1	TGTGCCAGCAGCGTGGGGACTAGCGGGGTCTTCTCCTACAATGAGCAGTTCTTC	CASSVGTSGVFSYNEQFF
TRBV12-3/TRBV12-4	.	.	TRBJ2-3	TGTGCCAGCGGGGAAAGGACCACCACAGATGCGCAGTATTTT	CASGERTTTDAQYF
TRBV28	TRBD1	.	TRBJ1-4	TGTGCCAGCAGCCCCCTTAAGTGGACAGGGCAAGAAAGACTGTTTTTT	CASSPLKWTGQERLFF
TRBV9	TRBD2	few	TRBJ2-1	TGTGCCAGCAGCATTATAACGGGGGGGATAAATGAGCAGTTCTTC	CASSIITGGINEQFF
TRBV20-1	.	.	TRBJ2-5	TGCAGTGCCCGGACCCTACTCCAAGAGACCCAGTACTTC	CSARTLLQETQYF
TRBV5-1	.	few	TRBJ2-3	TGCGCCAGCAGCTTGTCCCCGCTGGGAGGTAGCCGCACTGCAGGTACGCAGTATTTT	CASSLSPLGGSRTAGTQYF
TRBV7-2	.	.	TRBJ1-6	TGTGCCAGCAGCTTGTTGCGCAGCGGGGATTCACCCCTCCACTTT	CASSLLRSGDSPLHF
TRBV29-1	TRBD1	.	TRBJ1-2	TGCAGCTTTCAAACAGGGGGTCCCATCTATGGCTACACCTTC	CSFQTGGPIYGYTF
TRBV28	.	.	TRBJ2-7	TGTGCCAGCACCAAACAGGGATCCTTTGGAAACGAGCAGTACTTC	CASTKQGSFGNEQYF
TRBV29-1	.	few	TRBJ2-7	TGCAGCGTTGTTAGGGATTACTCCTACAATGAGCAGTACTTC	CSVVRDYSYNEQYF
TRBV7-9	.	.	TRBJ2-1	TGTGCCAGCAGCCGTTCCGGGACAAACTCCTACAATGAGCAGTTCTTC	CASSRSGTNSYNEQFF